One and the same sample provided the 5 T cell receptor beta chains below, sequenced in a study of blood T cells in healthy people across ages. The authors ran a second PCR of about 7 to 11 cycles using a sample-barcoded 5' primer and a J-beta primer mix. Each CDR3 protein is one row after TCRdb ran MiXCR on the 5' RACE reads. This sample yields about 580,000 distinct CDR3 sequences, of which around half are seen a single time; 20% to 25% belongs to the top ten. Sequencing input: blood. All receptors come from a man older than 75 in good health.

The V gene is TRBV5-6, the J gene TRBJ1-4; D unresolved. This CDR3 contains 14 residues. Looked up from germline, CDR1 is SGHDT and CDR2 is YYEEEE. V was cut by 2 bases and J by 7 bases, with 12 bases left in between. The CDR3: CASSFDQPGEKLFF. Here the CDR3 DNA reads TGTGCCAGCAGCTTCGACCAACCCGGTGAAAAACTGTTTTTT. Full variable domain (outside the CDR3, taken from reference TRBV5-6 and TRBJ1-4): DAGVTQSPTHLIKTRGQQVTLRCSPKSGHDTVSWYQQALGQGPQFIFQYYEEEERQRGNFPDRFSGHQFPNYSSELNVNALLLGDSALYLCASSFDQPGEKLFFGSGTQLSVL.

The rearrangement links TRBV20-1 to TRBJ2-1; 8 bases are a match to TRBD2. The CDR3 is made up of 15 amino acids. CDR1 DFQATT and CDR2 SNEGSKA come from the germline V gene (reference sequence). With V trimmed by 3 bases and J by 6 bases, 10 bases remained unmatched. As DNA, the CDR3 is TGCAGTGCTAGGGGGTCGGGACTAGGTCGCAATGAGCAGTTCTTC. Protein sequence: CSARGSGLGRNEQFF.

CDR3 DNA: TGCGCCAGCAGCTTGACACCGAGGCCGGGACAGCCCTACGAGCAGTACTTC. Protein: CASSLTPRPGQPYEQYF. This chain connects TRBV5-1 to TRBJ2-7; TRBD1 matches at 7 bases. This CDR3 spans 17 amino acids. Per the germline V gene, CDR1 is SGHRS and CDR2 is YFSETQ. J was trimmed by 2 bases and V by 1 base; bases with no gene match: 12.

This clonotype has more than one count but fewer than ten. The genes are TRBV20-1 and TRBJ1-2; D might be TRBD1 (5 bases). Germline V gene data show CDR1 as DFQATT and CDR2 as SNEGSKA (reference sequence). The CDR3 extends over 14 amino acids. V was pared by 5 bases and J by 4 bases, with 17 bases between. The CDR3, as DNA: TGCAGTGCTGCAACATGGGACGGGAGCTATGGCTACACCTTC. As protein: CSAATWDGSYGYTF.

The rearrangement links TRBV2 to TRBJ2-3; D is perhaps TRBD1 (6 bases). There are 17 residues in the CDR3. CDR1 and CDR2 from the germline V gene are SNHLY and FYNNEI. Trimming stripped 5 bases from V and 0 bases from J, with 18 bases between. This CDR3 is CASSKQGPWSSTDTQYF. DNA for the CDR3: TGTGCCAGCAGTAAACAGGGTCCGTGGTCTAGCACAGATACGCAGTATTTT.